This T cell receptor (beta chain) was captured in a study of T-cell memory formation after mild COVID-19. Study overall: TCR clustering was largely donor specific. Findings of the study overall: Researchers report contracting CD4+ clones mostly in CM and EM, with CD8+ clones in EMRA. The study detected some responding clones in pre-infection memory, suggesting cross-reactive memory joined.

This clonotype was picked up a small number of times. What it recognizes is unknown. The CDR3 runs to 15 residues. Unmatched junction bases numbered 8, after V lost 1 base and J lost 5 bases. Germline V gene lookup returns CDR1 DFQATT and CDR2 SNEGSKA (reference sequence). TCRdb ran MiXCR on the 5' RACE reads and lists one entry per CDR3 protein. There are approximately 480,000 distinct CDR3 sequences in the sample; about 18% occur only once, and roughly an eighth lies in the top ten. The receptor comes from an adult woman who had mild COVID-19 (a few samples of this study predate the infection). Cell type and time point are not known. The sample comprised PBMCs or a T cell subset sorted from them (not recorded which). The J gene is TRBJ1-1, the V gene TRBV20-1, with 9 bases fitting TRBD1. This CDR3 reads CSARVQGARKTEAFF. The CDR3 DNA reads TGCAGTGCTAGAGTACAGGGGGCGAGAAAGACTGAAGCTTTCTTT.